Below, one T cell receptor beta chain is given with its context. The data stem from a study of blood T cell repertoires in COVID-19. Sequenced by immunoSEQ multiplex PCR; TCRdb stores in-frame clones only, minus some. Here the sample spans approximately 200,000 clones, about 80% being singletons. This sequence originates from a woman aged 40 to 50 with acute COVID-19. Source material: PBMCs or T cells enriched from blood (not recorded which).

Here the CDR3 DNA reads TGTGCCAGCAGTTCGTTAACCGGGACAGGGAACGAGCAGTACTTC. It translates to CASSSLTGTGNEQYF. The chain uses TRBV27 and TRBJ2-7; 9 positions agree with TRBD1. The CDR3 is 15 amino acids. The V segment lost 4 bases and the J segment 5 bases; nucleotides outside the gene matches: 9. CDR1 MNHEY and CDR2 SMNVEV come from the germline V gene (reference sequence).